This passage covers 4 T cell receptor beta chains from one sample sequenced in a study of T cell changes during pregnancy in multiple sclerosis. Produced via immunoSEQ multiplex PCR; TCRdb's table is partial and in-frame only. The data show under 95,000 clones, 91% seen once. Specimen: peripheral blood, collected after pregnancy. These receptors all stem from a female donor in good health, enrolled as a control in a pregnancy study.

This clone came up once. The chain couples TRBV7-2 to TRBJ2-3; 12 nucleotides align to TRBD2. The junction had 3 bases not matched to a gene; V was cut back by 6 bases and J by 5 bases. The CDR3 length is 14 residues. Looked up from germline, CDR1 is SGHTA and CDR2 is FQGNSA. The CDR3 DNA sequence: TGTGCCAGCAGGATGACTAGCGGGGGAGATACGCAGTATTTT. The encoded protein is CASRMTSGGDTQYF.

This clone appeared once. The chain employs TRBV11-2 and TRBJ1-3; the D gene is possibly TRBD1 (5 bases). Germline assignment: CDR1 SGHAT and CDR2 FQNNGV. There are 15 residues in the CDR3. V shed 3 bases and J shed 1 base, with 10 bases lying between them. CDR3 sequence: CASSFGHPSGNTIYF. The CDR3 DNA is TGTGCCAGCAGCTTCGGACACCCGTCTGGAAACACCATATATTTT.

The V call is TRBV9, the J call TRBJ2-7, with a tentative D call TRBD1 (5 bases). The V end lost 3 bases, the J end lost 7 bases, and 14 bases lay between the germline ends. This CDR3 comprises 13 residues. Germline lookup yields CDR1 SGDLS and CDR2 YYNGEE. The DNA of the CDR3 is TGTGCCAGCAGCGAAACCGACAGTACTGAGCAGTACTTC. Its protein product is CASSETDSTEQYF.

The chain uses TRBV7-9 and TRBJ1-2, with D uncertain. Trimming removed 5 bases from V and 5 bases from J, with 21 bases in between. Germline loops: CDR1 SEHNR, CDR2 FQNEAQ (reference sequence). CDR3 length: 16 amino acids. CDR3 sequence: CASSLSQVGSGYGYTF. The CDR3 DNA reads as TGTGCCAGCAGCCTCAGCCAAGTTGGGTCCGGGTATGGCTACACCTTC. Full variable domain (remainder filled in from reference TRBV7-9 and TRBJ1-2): DTGVSQNPRHKITKRGQNVTFRCDPISEHNRLYWYRQTLGQGPEFLTYFQNEAQLEKSRLLSDRFSAERPKGSFSTLEIQRTEQGDSAMYLCASSLSQVGSGYGYTFGSGTRLTVV.